One and the same sample provided the 16 T cell receptor beta chains below, sequenced in a study of blood T cell repertoires in COVID-19. Sequencing was performed with immunoSEQ multiplex PCR; in TCRdb, only in-frame clones are kept and a portion is missing. The sample contains around 140,000 clones, roughly 90% of which appear only once. The sample taken for sequencing was peripheral blood. Receptor source: a man between 60 and 70 years old with COVID-19, enrolled during active disease.

This sequence joins TRBV30 and TRBJ2-7, with TRBD1 matching over 8 bases. The CDR3 totals 13 residues. Germline loops: CDR1 GTSNPN, CDR2 SVGIG (reference sequence). V gave up 3 bases and J gave up 0 bases; unmatched junction bases: 1. CDR3 nucleotide sequence: TGTGCCTGGAGGACAGGGGTCTCCTACGAGCAGTACTTC. Translation gives CAWRTGVSYEQYF.

V usage is TRBV19 and J usage is TRBJ2-7; D is perhaps TRBD1 (6 bases). CDR1 is LNHDA, CDR2 SQIVND, per germline (reference sequence). V lost 7 bases and J 1 base, leaving 14 bases between the germline ends. The CDR3 runs 14 residues. CDR3 sequence: CASNTGQGSYEQYF. CDR3 bases: TGTGCCAGTAATACAGGTCAGGGGTCCTACGAGCAGTACTTC.

A few counts support this clone. The V call is TRBV20-1, the J call TRBJ2-7; TRBD1 is a possible D gene (5 bases). V dropped 3 bases and J dropped 4 bases, with 25 bases sitting between them. This CDR3 comprises 17 residues. Germline CDR1 DFQATT, CDR2 SNEGSKA (reference sequence). CDR3 in amino acids: CSASLPQGRAQVYEQYF. The CDR3 DNA is TGCAGTGCTAGTCTCCCCCAGGGCAGGGCTCAAGTTTACGAGCAGTACTTC.

This chain joins TRBV6-5 and TRBJ1-4, with D tentatively TRBD1 (5 bases). Trimming removed 5 bases at V and 8 bases at J, with 12 bases between. The CDR3 is 13 residues long. The germline V gene has CDR1 MNHEY and CDR2 SVGAGI. The CDR3 sequence: CASSPRGGEKLFF. The CDR3, as DNA: TGTGCCAGCAGTCCACGGGGGGGGGAAAAACTGTTTTTT.

The chain combines TRBV7-2 with TRBJ1-2, with 8 bases aligning to TRBD1. After removal of 7 bases from V and 1 base from J, the junction contained 14 bases not matched to a gene. The germline V gene has CDR1 SGHTA and CDR2 FQGNSA. The CDR3 extends over 17 amino acids. CDR3: CASNQGGTGALNYGYTF. CDR3 coding DNA: TGTGCCAGCAACCAGGGGGGGACAGGAGCCCTTAACTATGGCTACACCTTC. The full variable domain, with the rest looked up from reference TRBV7-2 and TRBJ1-2, is GAGVSQSPSNKVTEKGKDVELRCDPISGHTALYWYRQSLGQGLEFLIYFQGNSAPDKSGLPSDRFSAERTGGSVSTLTIQRTQQEDSAVYLCASNQGGTGALNYGYTFGSGTRLTVV.

The chain couples TRBV29-1 to TRBJ2-3; TRBD2 might be the D (7 bases). The germline V and J ends were trimmed by 6 bases and 2 bases, with 15 bases remaining between them. CDR1 and CDR2 from the germline V gene are SQVTM and ANQGSEA. CDR3 length equals 14 residues. CDR3 sequence reads: CSVDGGPNTDTQYF. As DNA, the CDR3 is TGCAGCGTGGACGGGGGGCCCAACACAGATACGCAGTATTTT.

The rearrangement uses TRBV12-3 or TRBV12-4 and TRBJ1-2; no firm D call. The CDR3 sequence is 12 residues long. The V and J ends lost 7 bases and 7 bases respectively, with 13 bases between them. The CDR3 reads CASKAVLSGYTF. In DNA form, the CDR3 reads TGTGCCAGCAAGGCGGTTTTAAGTGGCTACACCTTC.

The chain couples TRBV7-9 to TRBJ2-5; D is undetermined. The germline V and J ends were trimmed by 5 bases and 3 bases, with 4 bases remaining between them. Germline CDR1 reads SEHNR; CDR2 reads FQNEAQ (reference sequence). The CDR3 extends over 11 amino acids. CDR3 sequence: CASSREETQYF. CDR3 DNA: TGTGCCAGCAGCCGAGAAGAGACCCAGTACTTC.

This rearrangement joins TRBV20-1 to TRBJ1-4; 7 nucleotides align to TRBD1. The germline V gene encodes CDR1 DFQATT and CDR2 SNEGSKA (reference sequence). The CDR3 contains 11 residues. Here the CDR3 reads CSGTVYEKLFF. The CDR3 region has the DNA TGCAGCGGGACAGTTTATGAAAAACTGTTTTTT.

The chain joins TRBV27 to TRBJ2-2; D possibly corresponds to TRBD1 (5 bases). The germline CDR1 and CDR2 sequences are MNHEY and SMNVEV (reference sequence). The V gene lost 3 bases and the J gene lost 8 bases, with 16 bases spanning the gap. The CDR3 consists of 15 residues. The CDR3 region is CASSFGLRGGGELFF. The CDR3, as DNA: TGTGCCAGCAGTTTCGGGTTAAGGGGCGGTGGGGAGCTGTTTTTT.

This chain joins TRBV29-1 and TRBJ1-2; 8 nucleotides align to TRBD1. The CDR3 totals 13 residues. Germline assignment: CDR1 SQVTM and CDR2 ANQGSEA. With 6 bases clipped from V and 3 bases from J, the junction kept 6 bases outside the gene matches. CDR3 nucleotide sequence: TGCAGCGTCAGCACAGGGGGAGACTATGGCTACACCTTC. Translated, it gives CSVSTGGDYGYTF.

CDR3 sequence reads: CAISDGAVYGYTF. The CDR3 nucleotides are TGTGCCATCAGTGATGGAGCGGTCTATGGCTACACCTTC. The gene calls are TRBV10-3 and TRBJ1-2; D is undetermined. This CDR3 spans 13 amino acids. Germline CDR1 and CDR2: ENHRY and SYGVKD. V was shortened by 3 bases and J by 4 bases, with 9 bases between the two germline ends.

The chain uses TRBV6-2 or TRBV6-3 and TRBJ1-5, with D perhaps TRBD1 (5 bases). The CDR3 runs to 15 residues. Germline CDR1 is MNHEY and CDR2 is SVGEGT. V was pared by 3 bases and J by 3 bases, with 12 bases between. CDR3 DNA: TGTGCCAGCAGTTATGGGGTAGGGGACAATCAGCCCCAGCATTTT. This gives the protein CASSYGVGDNQPQHF.

This rearrangement joins TRBV6-4 to TRBJ2-1; D unclear. Trimming stripped 3 bases from V and 6 bases from J, with 12 bases between. This CDR3 contains 14 residues. Germline V CDR1 and CDR2: MRHNA, SNTAGT. Written as DNA, the CDR3 is TGTGCCAGCAGTGAAGAGGAATTGAGCAATGAGCAGTTCTTC. Its translation is CASSEEELSNEQFF.

The CDR3, as DNA: TGTGCCAGCAGTTACTCGACAGGGACTCAGCCCCAGCATTTT. Encoded protein: CASSYSTGTQPQHF. V gene TRBV6-5 combines with J gene TRBJ1-5, with 7 bases aligning to TRBD1. The ends lost 0 bases at V and 6 bases at J; junction bases unmatched: 2. This CDR3 is built from 14 residues. Germline V gives CDR1 MNHEY, CDR2 SVGAGI.

The DNA for the CDR3 is TGTGCCAGCAGTTTATTTGCAGGGACAGAGTATGGCTACACCTTC. Translating gives CASSLFAGTEYGYTF. The chain recombines TRBV27 with TRBJ1-2, with TRBD1 identical over 7 bases. J gave up 5 bases and V 1 base, and 7 bases lay outside the gene matches. This CDR3 comprises 15 residues. In germline, CDR1 is MNHEY, CDR2 SMNVEV (reference sequence).